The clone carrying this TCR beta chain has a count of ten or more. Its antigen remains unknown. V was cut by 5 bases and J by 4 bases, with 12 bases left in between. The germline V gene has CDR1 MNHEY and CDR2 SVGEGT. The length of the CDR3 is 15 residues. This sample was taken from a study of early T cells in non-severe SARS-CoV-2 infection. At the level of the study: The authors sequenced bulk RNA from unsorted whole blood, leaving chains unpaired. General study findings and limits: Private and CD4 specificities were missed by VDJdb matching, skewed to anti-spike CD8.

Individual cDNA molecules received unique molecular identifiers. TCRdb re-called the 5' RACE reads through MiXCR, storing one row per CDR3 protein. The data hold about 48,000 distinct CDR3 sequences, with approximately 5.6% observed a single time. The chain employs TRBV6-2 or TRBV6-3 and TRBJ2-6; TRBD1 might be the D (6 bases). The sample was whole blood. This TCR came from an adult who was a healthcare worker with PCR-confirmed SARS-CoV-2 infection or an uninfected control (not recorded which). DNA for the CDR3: TGTGCCAGCAGTCAACAGGGAATAGGGGCCAACGTCCTGACTTTC. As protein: CASSQQGIGANVLTF.